Below are 15 T cell receptor beta chains sequenced from a single sample in a study of vaccination and CD4 T cells after COVID-19. Their target antigens are unknown. The Oncomine TCR Beta short-read assay was what sequenced the DNA obtained from cultured CD4+ T cells. TCRdb called the PCR reads again in MiXCR, with one record for every CDR3 protein. The repertoire holds 15,000 to 20,000 distinct CDR3 sequences, with around 50% as singletons. Time point given: late sampling 161 to 241 days after vaccination in a few convalescent patients. The treatment is: approximately 10-day PBMC culture with coronavirus spike peptide pools or control peptides (ViraFEST assay). The sample here was CD4+ T cells from blood, cultured in vitro, taken about 7 months after SARS-CoV-2 vaccination. The origin of the receptors is a human donor who had recovered from COVID-19.

This sequence joins TRBV20-1 and TRBJ2-4; 8 nucleotides line up with TRBD2. CDR1 and CDR2 from the germline V gene are DFQATT and SNEGSKA (reference sequence). J gave up 5 bases and V 3 bases, and 0 bases lay outside the gene matches. CDR3 size: 12 residues. The DNA of the CDR3 is TGCAGTGCTAGCGGGGGGGAAAACATTCAGTACTTC. Amino acid sequence: CSASGGENIQYF.

This sequence joins TRBV7-3 and TRBJ2-7; perhaps TRBD1 as D (6 bases). This CDR3 is 13 amino acids long. Germline CDR1 and CDR2: SGHTA and FQGTGA. The V end lost 3 bases, the J end lost 4 bases, and 10 bases lay between the germline ends. This CDR3 reads CASSFLQGYEQYF. In nucleotides, the CDR3 is TGTGCCAGCAGCTTTCTCCAGGGGTACGAGCAGTACTTC.

The chain joins TRBV6-5 to TRBJ2-5; D is unresolved. Trimming stripped 2 bases from V and 7 bases from J, with 17 bases between. Germline CDR1 MNHEY, CDR2 SVGAGI. The CDR3 totals 15 residues. This CDR3 is CASSYQPTALATQYF. Here the CDR3 DNA reads TGTGCCAGCAGTTACCAACCGACCGCATTGGCGACCCAGTACTTC.

The V call is TRBV27, the J call TRBJ1-6; tentative D call: TRBD1 (5 bases). Trimming removed 8 bases from V and 12 bases from J, with 17 bases in between. The CDR3 has 13 amino acids. Germline values: CDR1 MNHEY, CDR2 SMNVEV (reference sequence). The CDR3 reads CASGGTKSLPLHF. The CDR3 nucleotides are TGTGCCAGCGGTGGGACCAAGTCATTACCCCTCCACTTT.

V and J are TRBV5-8 and TRBJ1-5, with D possibly matching TRBD1 (6 bases). The CDR3 extends over 17 amino acids. V lost 4 bases and J 3 bases, leaving 20 bases between the germline ends. Germline CDR1 SGHTS, CDR2 YDEGEE. CDR3 sequence: CASSPIGGWDINQPQHF. Here the CDR3 DNA reads TGTGCCAGCAGCCCGATTGGGGGTTGGGACATCAATCAGCCCCAGCATTTT.

The J gene is TRBJ2-1, the V gene TRBV7-9, with TRBD2 identical over 10 bases. Looked up from germline, CDR1 is SEHNR and CDR2 is FQNEAQ (reference sequence). This CDR3 spans 16 amino acids. The junction had 5 bases not matched to a gene; V was cut back by 2 bases and J by 4 bases. The CDR3 sequence: CASSLRKRGGYNEQFF. CDR3 in DNA: TGTGCCAGCAGCTTACGTAAGCGGGGGGGGTACAATGAGCAGTTCTTC.

This chain connects TRBV20-1 to TRBJ1-1, with 7 bases identical to TRBD1. Germline V CDR1 and CDR2: DFQATT, SNEGSKA (reference sequence). V lost 2 bases and J lost 3; bases outside the gene matches: 6. This CDR3 is 14 amino acids long. The DNA for the CDR3 is TGCAGTGCTAGACGAATCACAGGGGACACTGAAGCTTTCTTT. It specifies CSARRITGDTEAFF.

This sequence joins TRBV5-4 and TRBJ2-1; D is tentatively TRBD1 or TRBD2 (6 bases each). V was pared by 3 bases and J by 4 bases, with 11 bases between. Looked up from germline, CDR1 is SGHNT and CDR2 is YYREEE (reference sequence). This CDR3 contains 14 residues. The CDR3 sequence is CASSSIGGYNEQFF. In DNA form, the CDR3 reads TGTGCCAGCAGCTCCATAGGGGGGTACAATGAGCAGTTCTTC.

The rearrangement links TRBV20-1 to TRBJ1-1; tentative D call: TRBD1 (6 bases). From germline, CDR1 is DFQATT and CDR2 SNEGSKA (reference sequence). Trimming shortened V by 2 bases and J by 1 base, and 11 bases separated the two germline ends. This CDR3 region has 14 residues. CDR3 amino acids: CSARTQGSNTEAFF. In DNA form, the CDR3 reads TGCAGTGCTAGAACACAGGGCTCGAACACTGAAGCTTTCTTT.

This clonotype has more than one count but fewer than ten. The germline gene is not matched at one end of the junction; a read error may be the cause. This chain uses TRBV20-1 with TRBJ2-3; D gene uncertain. The germline gives CDR1 DFQATT, CDR2 SNEGSKA (reference sequence). The CDR3 length is 14 residues. CDR3 sequence (DNA): TGCAGTGCTAGTTCTAATGCGATGGCAGATACGCGGTATTTT. Its translation: CSASSNAMADTRYF.

The chain couples TRBV5-8 to TRBJ2-1; D may match TRBD1 or TRBD2 (5 bases each). Germline V CDR1 and CDR2: SGHTS, YDEGEE. V gave up 4 bases and J gave up 9 bases, with 11 bases separating them. The CDR3 length is 12 residues. The CDR3 spells CASSRDPAEQFF. The CDR3 nucleotides read TGTGCCAGCAGCCGGGACCCCGCTGAGCAGTTCTTC.

This rearrangement joins TRBV20-1 to TRBJ2-3, with D perhaps TRBD1 or TRBD2 (6 bases each). Germline CDR1 DFQATT, CDR2 SNEGSKA (reference sequence). Trimming shortened V by 3 bases and J by 2 bases, and 18 bases separated the two germline ends. This CDR3 comprises 16 residues. Written as DNA, the CDR3 is TGCAGTGCTAGGTTCGGACGGGGGCCCTACACAGATACGCAGTATTTT. This encodes CSARFGRGPYTDTQYF.

The rearrangement uses TRBV20-1 and TRBJ2-3, with 13 bases identical to TRBD2. The trim removed 0 bases at V and 7 bases at J, leaving 7 bases unmatched. The CDR3 spans 16 residues. CDR1 is DFQATT and CDR2 is SNEGSKA in the germline V gene (reference sequence). CDR3 DNA sequence: TGCAGTGCTAGAGATCCCCTGACTAGCGGGGGGAATACGCAGTATTTT. Translating gives CSARDPLTSGGNTQYF.

There are a few counts of this clonotype. The J gene is TRBJ1-1, the V gene TRBV6-1; D unresolved. Trimming stripped 6 bases from V and 0 bases from J, with 17 bases between. This CDR3 contains 16 residues. The germline gives CDR1 MNHNS, CDR2 SASEGT. In DNA, the CDR3 is TGTGCCAGCAGACCGTACCCGGACTCTTTGAACACTGAAGCTTTCTTT. It is translated as CASRPYPDSLNTEAFF.

The CDR3 region has the DNA TGTGCCAGCAGCTCCAGAGGCGACATGCCGCCCTACGAGCAGTACTTC. Residues: CASSSRGDMPPYEQYF. The chain employs TRBV5-6 and TRBJ2-7, with D unclear. The CDR3 has 16 residues. Germline CDR1 reads SGHDT; CDR2 reads YYEEEE. V dropped 3 bases and J dropped 2 bases, with 18 bases sitting between them.